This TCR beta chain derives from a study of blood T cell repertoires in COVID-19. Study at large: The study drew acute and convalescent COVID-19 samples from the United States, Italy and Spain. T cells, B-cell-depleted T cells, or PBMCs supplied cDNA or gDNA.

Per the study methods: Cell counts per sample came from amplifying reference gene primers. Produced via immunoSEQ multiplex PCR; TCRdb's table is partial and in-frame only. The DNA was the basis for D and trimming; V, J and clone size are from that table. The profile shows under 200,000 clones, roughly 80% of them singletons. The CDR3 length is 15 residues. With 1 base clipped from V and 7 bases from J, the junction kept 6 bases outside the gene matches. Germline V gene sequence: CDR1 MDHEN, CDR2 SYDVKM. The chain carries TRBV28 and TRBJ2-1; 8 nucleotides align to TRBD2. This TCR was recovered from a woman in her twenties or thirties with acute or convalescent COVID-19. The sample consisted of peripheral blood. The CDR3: CASSLSRGGRNEQFF. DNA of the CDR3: TGTGCCAGCAGTTTATCCCGCGGGGGGAGGAATGAGCAGTTCTTC.